This TCR beta chain was recovered during a study of response to subunit inactivated influenza vaccine (dated by TCRdb to the late 2010s). In the study overall: To follow how T cells responded to a trivalent subunit inactivated influenza vaccine, the researchers relied on deep quantitative profiling of the T cell receptor repertoire.

This clonotype has more than one count but fewer than ten. Which antigen it targets is not known. Per-base qualities were not stored, and no clone one base away is much larger. Library preparation employed RT-PCR. Sequenced using an Illumina HiSeq 2500. The public reads were reprocessed in TCRdb via fastp at Q25 and MiXCR, keeping in-frame beta chains. Records with the same CDR3 protein are collapsed into one entry carrying the most frequent genes and DNA. This sample is represented by 500,000 to 600,000 distinct CDR3 sequences; approximately 11% of them were singletons. Approximately 9.9% of the sample is taken by the ten largest. Broad study findings and their caveats: The authors proposed that each seasonal influenza vaccination may bring in only a limited number of new T cells.

CDR1 and CDR2, per the germline V gene, are SGHDT and YYEEEE. V loses 0 bases at its end and J loses 11 bases; junction bases beyond the gene matches: 3. Its CDR3 holds 15 amino acids, cysteine through phenylalanine. The read is trimmed to its CDR3 DNA, 45 bases read in frame from base 1. This sample also appeared in a second study, on T cells expressing NK-cell markers. Per that second paper: TCR beta cDNA libraries were made by 5'RACE template switching that added a universal primer site and unique molecular identifiers. Three sorted T-cell subsets (CD3+CD56+NKG2C+, CD3+CD56+NKG2C- and CD3+CD56-NKG2C+) from several donors had their TCR beta-chain repertoires profiled. Seven of the eight sequenced donors were HCMV-seropositive and one was HCMV-seronegative. To restrict sorting to alphabetaTCR-expressing T cells, an anti-gammadeltaTCR antibody was added in several experiments. In roughly 6 donors, the dominant CD3+CD56+NKG2C+ clonotypes ranked among the top 10 CD8+ clonotypes, making up about 1.0-8% of CD8+ T cells. Those dominant clonotypes were again the most abundant among CD3+CD56-NKG2C+ cells in several donors, at about 25-60.1%. Whether the expanded NKG2C-expressing T cell clones were specific for HCMV antigens was left unclear. The eight sequenced donors were randomly selected healthy volunteers, three men and five women. HCMV serostatus was determined by detecting HCMV-specific IgG in serum with a commercial ELISA kit. Ficoll density gradient centrifugation was used to isolate peripheral blood mononuclear cells from blood. Bulk peripheral blood T-cell repertoires were additionally sequenced from unsorted PBMC for several donors. Synthesis of cDNA was primed from the TCR beta constant segment and was followed by two consecutive PCR amplification steps. The libraries were sequenced on Illumina HiSeq 2000/2500, MiSeq or NextSeq, producing 2 x 150 bp reads. MIGEC handled demultiplexing of the reads and grouping by UMI, while MiTCR was used to assemble and quantify clonotypes. To exclude erroneous sequences, any TCR cDNA sequence not supported by at least two reads was discarded. The tcR package was used for downstream repertoire analysis, and clonotypes were matched across fractions by CDR3 nucleotide sequence plus V segment. VDJmatch was used to annotate antigen specificity against VDJdb, with one amino acid substitution allowed in CDR3.

The chain couples TRBV5-6 to TRBJ1-6; 12 bases in between match TRBD1. The specimen was PBMCs from blood, collected on the day of vaccination. The TCR comes from a man aged 50-59 years who received an inactivated influenza vaccine. Donor details come from another sample of the same person, matched by shared clones. The DNA reads TGTGCCAGCAGCTTGGAGGGACAGGGGGCTCCACCCCTCCACTTT. Translated, it gives CASSLEGQGAPPLHF.